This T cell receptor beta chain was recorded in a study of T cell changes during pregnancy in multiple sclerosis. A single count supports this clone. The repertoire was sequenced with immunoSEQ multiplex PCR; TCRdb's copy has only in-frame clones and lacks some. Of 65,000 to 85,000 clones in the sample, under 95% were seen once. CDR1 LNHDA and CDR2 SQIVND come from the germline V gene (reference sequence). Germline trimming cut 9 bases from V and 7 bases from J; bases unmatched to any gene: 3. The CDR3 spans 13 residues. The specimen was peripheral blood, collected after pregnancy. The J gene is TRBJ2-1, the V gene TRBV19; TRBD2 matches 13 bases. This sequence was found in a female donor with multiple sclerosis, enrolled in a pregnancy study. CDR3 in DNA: TGTGCCAGAGGGACTAGCGGGACAAATGAGCAGTTCTTC. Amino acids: CARGTSGTNEQFF.